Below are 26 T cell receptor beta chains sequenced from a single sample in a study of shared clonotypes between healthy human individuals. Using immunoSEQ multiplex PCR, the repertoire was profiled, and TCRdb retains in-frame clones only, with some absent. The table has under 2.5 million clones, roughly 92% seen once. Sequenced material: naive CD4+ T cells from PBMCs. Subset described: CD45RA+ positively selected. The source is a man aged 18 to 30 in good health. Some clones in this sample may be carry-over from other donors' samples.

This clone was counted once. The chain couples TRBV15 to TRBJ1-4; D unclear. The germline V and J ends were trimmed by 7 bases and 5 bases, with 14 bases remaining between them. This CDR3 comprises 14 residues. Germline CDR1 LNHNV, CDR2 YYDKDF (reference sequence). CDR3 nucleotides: TGTGCCACCACCATCCGGGGTCTGAATGAAAAACTGTTTTTT. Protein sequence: CATTIRGLNEKLFF.

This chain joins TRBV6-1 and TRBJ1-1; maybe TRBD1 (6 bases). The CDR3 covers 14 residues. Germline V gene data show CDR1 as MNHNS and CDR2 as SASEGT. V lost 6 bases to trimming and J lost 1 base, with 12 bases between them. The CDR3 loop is CASRRGGGNTEAFF. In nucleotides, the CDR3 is TGTGCCAGCAGAAGAGGGGGGGGGAACACTGAAGCTTTCTTT.

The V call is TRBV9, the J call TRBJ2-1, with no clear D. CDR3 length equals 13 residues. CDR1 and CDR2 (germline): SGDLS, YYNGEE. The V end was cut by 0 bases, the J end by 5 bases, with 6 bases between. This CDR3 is CASSVALHNEQFF. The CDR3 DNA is TGTGCCAGCAGCGTAGCTCTCCACAATGAGCAGTTCTTC.

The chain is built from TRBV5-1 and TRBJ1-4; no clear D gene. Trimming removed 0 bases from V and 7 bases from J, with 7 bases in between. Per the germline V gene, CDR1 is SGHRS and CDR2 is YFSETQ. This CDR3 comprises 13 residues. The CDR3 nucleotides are TGCGCCAGCAGCTTGGAGGGTTTTGAAAAACTGTTTTTT. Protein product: CASSLEGFEKLFF.

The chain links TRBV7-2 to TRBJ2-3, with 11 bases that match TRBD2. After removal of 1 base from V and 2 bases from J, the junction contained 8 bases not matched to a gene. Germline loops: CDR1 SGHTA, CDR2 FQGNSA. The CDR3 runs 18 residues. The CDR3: CASSLVRASGRYTDTQYF. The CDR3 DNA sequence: TGTGCCAGCAGCTTAGTAAGGGCTAGCGGGAGGTACACAGATACGCAGTATTTT.

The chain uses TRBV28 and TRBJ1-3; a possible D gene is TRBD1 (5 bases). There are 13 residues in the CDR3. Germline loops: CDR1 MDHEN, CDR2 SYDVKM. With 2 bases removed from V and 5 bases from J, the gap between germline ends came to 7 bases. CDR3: CASSLGGRNTIYF. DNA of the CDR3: TGTGCCAGCAGTTTAGGGGGTAGAAACACCATATATTTT. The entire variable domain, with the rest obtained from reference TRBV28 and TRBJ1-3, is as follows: DVKVTQSSRYLVKRTGEKVFLECVQDMDHENMFWYRQDPGLGLRLIYFSYDVKMKEKGDIPEGYSVSREKKERFSLILESASTNQTSMYLCASSLGGRNTIYFGEGSWLTVV.

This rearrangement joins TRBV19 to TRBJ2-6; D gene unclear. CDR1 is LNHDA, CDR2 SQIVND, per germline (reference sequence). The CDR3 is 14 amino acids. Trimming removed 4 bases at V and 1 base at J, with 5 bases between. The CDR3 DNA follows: TGTGCCAGTAGTACGCGTTCTGGGGCCAACGTCCTGACTTTC. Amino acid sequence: CASSTRSGANVLTF.

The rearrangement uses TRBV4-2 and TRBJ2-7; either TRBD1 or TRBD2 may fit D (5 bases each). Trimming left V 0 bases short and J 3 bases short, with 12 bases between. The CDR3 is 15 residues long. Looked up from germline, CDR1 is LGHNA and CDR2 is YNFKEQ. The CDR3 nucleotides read TGTGCCAGCAGCCAAGACTGGGACGGTGGCTACGAGCAGTACTTC. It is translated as CASSQDWDGGYEQYF.

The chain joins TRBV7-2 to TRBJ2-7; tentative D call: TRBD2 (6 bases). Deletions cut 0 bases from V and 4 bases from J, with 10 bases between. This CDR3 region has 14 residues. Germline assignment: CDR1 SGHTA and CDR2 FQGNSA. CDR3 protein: CASSLARGTYEQYF. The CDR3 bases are TGTGCCAGCAGCTTAGCGCGGGGAACATACGAGCAGTACTTC.

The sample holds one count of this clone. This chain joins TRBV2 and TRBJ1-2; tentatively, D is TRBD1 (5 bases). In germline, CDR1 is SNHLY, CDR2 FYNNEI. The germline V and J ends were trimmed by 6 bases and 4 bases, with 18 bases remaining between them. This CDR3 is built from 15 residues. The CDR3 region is CASRGIRGPIYGYTF. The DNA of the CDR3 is TGTGCCAGCAGGGGGATCCGGGGACCGATCTATGGCTACACCTTC.

The CDR3 nucleotides are TGTGCCAGCAGTCCCGGACTAGCCCTATTTCAGTACTTC. It translates to CASSPGLALFQYF. J is TRBJ2-4 and V is TRBV27, with TRBD2 matching 8 bases. The CDR3 is 13 residues long. V trimming: 5 bases; J trimming: 11 bases; junction bases outside the gene matches: 8. Germline assignment: CDR1 MNHEY and CDR2 SMNVEV (reference sequence).

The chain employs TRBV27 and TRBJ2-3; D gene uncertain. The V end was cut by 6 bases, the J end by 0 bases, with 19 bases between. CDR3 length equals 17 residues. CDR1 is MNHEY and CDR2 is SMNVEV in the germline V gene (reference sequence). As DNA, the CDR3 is TGTGCCAGCAGAGCCGATTCGGGCGCCGCTAGCACAGATACGCAGTATTTT. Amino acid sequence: CASRADSGAASTDTQYF.

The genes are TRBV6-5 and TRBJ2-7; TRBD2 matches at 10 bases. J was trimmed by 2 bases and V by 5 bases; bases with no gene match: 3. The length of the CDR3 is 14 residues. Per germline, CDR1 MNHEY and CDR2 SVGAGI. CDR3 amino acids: CASSKTSGPYEQYF. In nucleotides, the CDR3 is TGTGCCAGCAGTAAGACTAGCGGGCCCTACGAGCAGTACTTC.

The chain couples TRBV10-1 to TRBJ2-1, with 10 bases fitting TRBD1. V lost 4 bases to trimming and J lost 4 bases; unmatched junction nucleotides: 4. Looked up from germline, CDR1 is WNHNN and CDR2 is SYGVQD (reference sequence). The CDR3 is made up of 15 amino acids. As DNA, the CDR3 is TGCGCCAGCAGTGCACGGGACAGGGGATACAATGAGCAGTTCTTC. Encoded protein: CASSARDRGYNEQFF.

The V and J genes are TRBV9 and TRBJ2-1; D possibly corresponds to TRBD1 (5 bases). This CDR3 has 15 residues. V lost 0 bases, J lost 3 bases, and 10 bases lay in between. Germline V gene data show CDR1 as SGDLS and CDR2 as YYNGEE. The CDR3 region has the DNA TGTGCCAGCAGCGTAGCGCCAGGGAACTACAATGAGCAGTTCTTC. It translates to CASSVAPGNYNEQFF.

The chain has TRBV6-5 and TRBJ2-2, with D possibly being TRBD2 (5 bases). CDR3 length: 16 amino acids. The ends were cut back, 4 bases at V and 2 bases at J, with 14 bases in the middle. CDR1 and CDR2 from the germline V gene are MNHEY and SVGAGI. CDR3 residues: CASSSHLPGNTGELFF. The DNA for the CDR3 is TGTGCCAGCAGTTCCCATTTACCGGGAAACACCGGGGAGCTGTTTTTT.

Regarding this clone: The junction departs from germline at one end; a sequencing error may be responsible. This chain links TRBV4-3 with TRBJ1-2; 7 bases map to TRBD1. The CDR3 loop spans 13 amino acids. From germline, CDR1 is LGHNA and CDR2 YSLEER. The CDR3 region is CASSPNGAGGVSF. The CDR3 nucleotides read TGCGCCAGCAGCCCAAACGGGGCAGGGGGAGTCAGCTTC.

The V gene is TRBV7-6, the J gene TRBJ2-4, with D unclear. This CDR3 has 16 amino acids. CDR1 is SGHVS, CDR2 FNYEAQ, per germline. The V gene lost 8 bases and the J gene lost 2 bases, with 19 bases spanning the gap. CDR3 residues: CASAPGWTHSKNIQYF. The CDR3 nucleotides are TGTGCCAGCGCACCCGGTTGGACCCACTCCAAAAACATTCAGTACTTC.

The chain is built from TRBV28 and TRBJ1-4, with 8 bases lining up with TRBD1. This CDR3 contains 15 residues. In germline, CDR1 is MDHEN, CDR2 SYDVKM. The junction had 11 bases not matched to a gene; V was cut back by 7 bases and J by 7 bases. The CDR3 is CASTPTDRAGEKLFF. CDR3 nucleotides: TGTGCCAGCACCCCGACGGACAGGGCAGGTGAAAAACTGTTTTTT.

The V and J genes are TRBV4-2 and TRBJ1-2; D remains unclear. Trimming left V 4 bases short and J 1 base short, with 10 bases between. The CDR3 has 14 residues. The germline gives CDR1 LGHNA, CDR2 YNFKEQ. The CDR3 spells CASSPEGHNYGYTF. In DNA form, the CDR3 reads TGTGCCAGCAGCCCCGAAGGCCATAACTATGGCTACACCTTC.

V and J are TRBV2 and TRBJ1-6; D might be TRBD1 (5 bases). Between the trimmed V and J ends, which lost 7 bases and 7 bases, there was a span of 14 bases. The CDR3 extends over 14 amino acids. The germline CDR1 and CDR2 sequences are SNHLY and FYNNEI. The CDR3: CASNRLVANSPLHF. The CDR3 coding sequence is TGTGCCAGCAACAGGTTGGTGGCGAATTCACCCCTCCACTTT.

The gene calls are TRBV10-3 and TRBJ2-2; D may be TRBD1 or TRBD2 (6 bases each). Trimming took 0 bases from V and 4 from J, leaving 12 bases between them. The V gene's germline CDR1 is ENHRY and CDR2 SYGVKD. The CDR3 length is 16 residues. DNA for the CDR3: TGTGCCATCAGTGAGTCAGGGGGGCGTTTCACCGGGGAGCTGTTTTTT. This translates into CAISESGGRFTGELFF.

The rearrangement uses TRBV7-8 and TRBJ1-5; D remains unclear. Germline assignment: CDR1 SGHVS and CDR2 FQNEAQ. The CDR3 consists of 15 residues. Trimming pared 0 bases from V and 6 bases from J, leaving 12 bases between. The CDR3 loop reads CASSLAPGIGQPQHF. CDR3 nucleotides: TGTGCCAGCAGCTTAGCTCCCGGGATAGGTCAGCCCCAGCATTTT. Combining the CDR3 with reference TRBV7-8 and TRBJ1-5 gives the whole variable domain GAGVSQSPRYKVAKRGQDVALRCDPISGHVSLFWYQQALGQGPEFLTYFQNEAQLDKSGLPSDRFFAERPEGSVSTLKIQRTQQEDSAVYLCASSLAPGIGQPQHFGDGTRLSIL.

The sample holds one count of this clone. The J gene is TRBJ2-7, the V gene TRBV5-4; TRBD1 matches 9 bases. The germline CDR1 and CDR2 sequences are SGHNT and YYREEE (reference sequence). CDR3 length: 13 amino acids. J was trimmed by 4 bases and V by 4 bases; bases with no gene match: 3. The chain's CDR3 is CASSKDRGYEQYF. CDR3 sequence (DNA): TGTGCCAGCAGCAAGGACAGGGGATACGAGCAGTACTTC. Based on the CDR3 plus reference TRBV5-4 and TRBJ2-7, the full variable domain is ETGVTQSPTHLIKTRGQQVTLRCSSQSGHNTVSWYQQALGQGPQFIFQYYREEENGRGNFPPRFSGLQFPNYSSELNVNALELDDSALYLCASSKDRGYEQYFGPGTRLTVT.

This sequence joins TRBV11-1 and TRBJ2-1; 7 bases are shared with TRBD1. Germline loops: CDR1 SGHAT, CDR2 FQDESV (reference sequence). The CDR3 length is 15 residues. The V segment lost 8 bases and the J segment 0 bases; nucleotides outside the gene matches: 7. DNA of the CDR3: TGTGCCAGCGGAGACCCAGGGGGCTCCTACAATGAGCAGTTCTTC. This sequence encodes CASGDPGGSYNEQFF.

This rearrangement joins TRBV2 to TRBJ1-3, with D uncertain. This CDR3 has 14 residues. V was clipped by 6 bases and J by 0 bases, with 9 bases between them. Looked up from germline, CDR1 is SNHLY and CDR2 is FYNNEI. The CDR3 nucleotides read TGTGCCAGCAGAGTTGTACCCTCTGGAAACACCATATATTTT. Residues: CASRVVPSGNTIYF. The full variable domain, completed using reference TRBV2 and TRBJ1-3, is EPEVTQTPSHQVTQMGQEVILRCVPISNHLYFYWYRQILGQKVEFLVSFYNNEISEKSEIFDDQFSVERPDGSNFTLKIRSTKLEDSAMYFCASRVVPSGNTIYFGEGSWLTVV.